This T cell receptor (beta chain) was sequenced during a study of lymphopenia after photon versus proton radiotherapy. Only in-frame clones appear in the TCRdb table, and some are missing; sequencing was by immunoSEQ multiplex PCR. The table records about 45,000 clones, about 85% of them present only once. Trimming took off 3 bases at V and 7 bases at J, with 18 bases between the two ends. The CDR3 is made up of 15 amino acids. Germline-derived CDR1 and CDR2 are GTSNPN and SVGIG (reference sequence). Source: peripheral blood, taken from a patient treated with photon-based radiotherapy. V usage is TRBV30 and J usage is TRBJ1-4; no definite D call. The receptor's source is a man aged 40-49 years with gastric cancer. In nucleotides, the CDR3 is TGTGCCTGGAGCTTCGACCCGGTCAGGAGTGAAAAACTGTTTTTT. This translates into CAWSFDPVRSEKLFF. Using reference TRBV30 and TRBJ1-4 for the parts outside the CDR3, the full variable domain is SQTIHQWPATLVQPVGSPLSLECTVEGTSNPNLYWYRQAAGRGLQLLFYSVGIGQISSEVPQNLSASRPQDRQFILSSKKLLLSDSGFYLCAWSFDPVRSEKLFFGSGTQLSVL.